These 4 T cell receptor beta chains were sequenced from one sample in a study of blood T cell repertoires in COVID-19. Produced via immunoSEQ multiplex PCR; TCRdb's table is partial and in-frame only. This sample has approximately 250,000 clones, with around 83% found just once. Sample: peripheral blood. All receptors come from a woman aged 40 to 55 who had recovered from COVID-19.

Worth noting for this clone: This sample includes further DNA sequences coding for the same CDR3. V gene TRBV24-1 combines with J gene TRBJ2-7; TRBD1 matches 9 bases. The germline CDR1 and CDR2 sequences are KGHDR and SFDVKD. The CDR3 contains 14 residues. V shed 6 bases and J 3 bases; nucleotides not matched to a gene: 5. CDR3 DNA: TGTGCCACCAGTCCTGGACAGGGGAACTACGAGCAGTACTTC. Its translation is CATSPGQGNYEQYF.

V gene TRBV29-1 combines with J gene TRBJ1-3; D possibly corresponds to TRBD1 (6 bases). The CDR3 is made up of 13 amino acids. Germline V gene lookup returns CDR1 SQVTM and CDR2 ANQGSEA. Trimming stripped 7 bases from V and 2 bases from J, with 12 bases between. This CDR3 is CSAEGGAGNTIYF. Written as DNA, the CDR3 is TGCAGCGCCGAGGGGGGGGCTGGAAACACCATATATTTT.

The J gene is TRBJ2-1, the V gene TRBV9, with 7 bases aligning to TRBD1. Germline V CDR1 and CDR2: SGDLS, YYNGEE. V dropped 0 bases and J dropped 9; count of bases not matched to a gene: 6. CDR3 length: 14 amino acids. CDR3 nucleotide sequence: TGTGCCAGCAGCGTAGCTACAGGGGCGGCTGAGCAGTTCTTC. As protein: CASSVATGAAEQFF.

The V gene is TRBV5-5, the J gene TRBJ2-7; TRBD1 matches at 9 bases. The CDR3 covers 14 residues. Germline V lookup: CDR1 SGHKS, CDR2 YYEKEE (reference sequence). After removal of 4 bases from V and 2 bases from J, the junction contained 4 bases not matched to a gene. The CDR3 bases are TGTGCCAGCAGCGGCGGACAGGGGACCTACGAGCAGTACTTC. Protein product: CASSGGQGTYEQYF.